Listed below are T cell receptor beta chains from one sample, sequenced in a study of cytomegalovirus exposure and HLA in healthy donors. Only in-frame clones appear in the TCRdb table, and some are missing; sequencing was by immunoSEQ multiplex PCR. Of about 150,000 clones in the sample, roughly 79% were seen once. The sequenced sample consisted of PBMCs. These receptors all stem from a young man in good health and CMV-seronegative. CDR3s leave out the opening cysteine and the closing phenylalanine or tryptophan. Expanded clones get a size class; other rows say once, few or many, or leave the size out.

abundance | j_gene | v_gene | CDR3aa
few | TRBJ1-5 | TRBV19 | ASSIYGGLGKPQH
. | TRBJ2-5 | TRBV5-1 | ASSPRTSGVETQY
. | TRBJ2-6 | TRBV6-5 | ASTLWAGANGLT
. | TRBJ1-6 | TRBV28 | ASRDTGNSPLH
. | TRBJ2-1 | TRBV6-5 | ASSYGAGARHEQF
. | TRBJ2-7 | TRBV29-1 | SVEAGRQSTYEQY
. | TRBJ1-2 | TRBV5-1 | ASSLGQALSGYT
. | TRBJ1-2 | TRBV6-1 | ASSSYAYGYT
. | TRBJ2-7 | TRBV9 | ASSVSSGGAYEQY
. | TRBJ1-5 | TRBV18 | ASSPRDSPGPQH
. | TRBJ2-7 | TRBV4-3 | ASSQDHDTPYEQY
. | TRBJ2-7 | TRBV2 | ASSESGTGPYEQY
few | TRBJ2-7 | TRBV18 | ASSPQGGNEQY
. | TRBJ2-6 | TRBV28 | ASVSAGTGVSGANVLT
. | TRBJ2-4 | TRBV5-1 | ASSFDGGNQY
. | TRBJ2-3 | TRBV12-5 | ASGSGQGSTDTQY
. | TRBJ1-4 | TRBV4-1 | ASSQTTSTNEKLF
. | TRBJ1-6 | TRBV30 | AWNGQGSSPLH
. | TRBJ2-7 | TRBV4-3 | ASSQGARIHEQY
. | TRBJ1-5 | TRBV19 | ASSTRQGNQPQH
. | TRBJ2-4 | TRBV7-5 | VRSLVEGRSKNIQY
. | TRBJ2-1 | TRBV4-3 | ASSQDSGSHFYNEQF
once | TRBJ1-4 | TRBV28 | ASSLITGGTNEKLF
. | TRBJ1-6 | TRBV28 | ASTTGTPYNSPLH
once | TRBJ2-7 | TRBV6-1 | ASSEPQASYEQY
. | TRBJ1-6 | TRBV4-1 | ASSHWDRVDSPLH
once | TRBJ2-5 | TRBV7-2 | ASSLWTSRETQY
. | TRBJ1-5 | TRBV18 | ASSLGQANQPQH
. | TRBJ1-5 | TRBV28 | ASSLWGGQPQH
. | TRBJ2-1 | TRBV27 | ASSLRTGTPYNEQF
few | TRBJ2-6 | TRBV11-2 | ASSLDPNGANVLT
few | TRBJ2-5 | TRBV5-4 | ASSTGLAWETQY
. | TRBJ1-1 | TRBV4-1 | ASSHADRANTEAF
. | TRBJ2-5 | TRBV5-1 | ASNGGPGQETQY
. | TRBJ2-5 | TRBV5-1 | ASSLTNRAAQY
. | TRBJ1-2 | TRBV6-1 | ASSESWGGSLGYT
. | TRBJ2-1 | TRBV29-1 | SVEDITGGHEQF
. | TRBJ1-2 | TRBV9 | ASSVAQGAVYGYT
. | TRBJ1-4 | TRBV6-5 | ASRVDRGREKLF
. | TRBJ1-6 | TRBV7-9 | ASSSPRLNNSPLH
. | TRBJ2-6 | TRBV4-1 | ASSQSRDRSGANVLT
. | TRBJ2-5 | TRBV2 | ASSEERAGEETQY
. | TRBJ1-2 | TRBV6-6 | ASSYDGQFYGYT
. | TRBJ1-2 | TRBV5-1 | ASSLVGQGDGYT
. | TRBJ2-1 | TRBV11-3 | ASSLDLLAGIHNEQF
. | TRBJ2-1 | TRBV7-2 | ASSLAGGFYNEQF
. | TRBJ1-1 | TRBV2 | ASLDRGTEAF
. | TRBJ1-1 | TRBV2 | ASSEAGREAF
once | TRBJ2-5 | TRBV5-4 | ASSRQTSGGETQY
once | TRBJ2-1 | TRBV28 | ASSWTHGQF
. | TRBJ2-7 | TRBV2 | ASYGGDSYEQY